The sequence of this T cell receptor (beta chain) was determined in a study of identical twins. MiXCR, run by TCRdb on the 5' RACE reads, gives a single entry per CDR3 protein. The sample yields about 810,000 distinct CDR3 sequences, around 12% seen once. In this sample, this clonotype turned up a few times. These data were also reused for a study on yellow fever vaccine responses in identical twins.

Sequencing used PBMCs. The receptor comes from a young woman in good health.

The CDR3 DNA reads as TGCAGTGTTCGGGGCACGGGGAACACCGGGGAGCTGTTTTTT. Its protein is CSVRGTGNTGELFF. The chain uses TRBV20-1 and TRBJ2-2, with D perhaps given as TRBD1 or TRBD2 (5 bases each). V gave up 7 bases and J gave up 1 base, with 13 bases separating them. The CDR3 extends over 14 amino acids. Looked up from germline, CDR1 is DFQATT and CDR2 is SNEGSKA (reference sequence).